What follows describes a single TCR beta chain. What it binds is not known. TCRalpha and TCRbeta libraries used 5'RACE with constant-segment primers and UMIs. In TCRdb, the 5' RACE reads were re-called with MiXCR into one record per CDR3 protein. Counted here are some 450,000 distinct CDR3 sequences, approximately 20% occurring once; the ten biggest clones make up roughly 8.4%. The data originate from a study of T-cell memory formation after mild COVID-19. V lost 0 bases and J lost 7, with 9 bases in between. Per the germline V gene, CDR1 is SGHTA and CDR2 is FQGNSA. The CDR3 has 14 amino acids. Study findings and constraints: Some clones that responded turned up in pre-infection memory, which suggests that cross-reactive memory joined in. Whereas later expanders leaned CD4+, clones contracting day 15 to 85 showed a balanced CD4/CD8 makeup.

The chain is built from TRBV7-2 and TRBJ1-4; the D is unclear. The origin of this receptor is an adult woman who had mild COVID-19 (a few samples of this study predate the infection). Cell type and time point are not known. Sequenced input: PBMCs or a T cell subset sorted from them (not recorded which). In nucleotides, the CDR3 is TGTGCCAGCAGCTTAGCAGGGAACGGTGAAAAACTGTTTTTT. Protein product: CASSLAGNGEKLFF.